This paragraph covers one TCR beta chain sequence. Original analysis: Nucleated cell counts were estimated from reference gene primer amplification. Clones were sequenced by immunoSEQ multiplex PCR, and TCRdb holds only the in-frame ones, with some missing. That table supplies the V and J calls and clone size; D and trimming were determined from the DNA. The data contain 130,000 to 150,000 clones, around four fifths of them seen just once; the ten biggest clones take up roughly 34%. The record originates from a study of blood T cell repertoires in COVID-19. Study context: T cells, B-cell-depleted T cells, or PBMCs provided the cDNA or gDNA that served as material.

The CDR3 runs to 13 residues. Looked up from germline, CDR1 is MGHDK and CDR2 is SYGVNS. V lost 7 bases, J lost 7 bases, and 4 bases stayed unmatched. The chain uses TRBV25-1 and TRBJ1-4, with TRBD1 matching 9 bases. This receptor was identified in a human donor in a cohort sampled during active COVID-19. Sequences were obtained from peripheral blood. CDR3 amino acids: CASTTGGGEKLFF. For the CDR3, the DNA is TGTGCCAGCACAACAGGGGGCGGTGAAAAACTGTTTTTT.